A selection of T cell receptor beta chains follows, all from one sample in a study of technical replicates of blood from a few donors. Some clones are missing from TCRdb's copy, which holds only in-frame ones; the method was immunoSEQ multiplex PCR. This table holds roughly 60,000 clones, 90% to 95% found once. Sequences were obtained from PBMCs. The receptors shown here come from a human donor in good health. Some clones in this sample may be carry-over from other donors' samples. The CDR3 runs from the conserved cysteine through the conserved F or W. The order of the fields is CDR3 DNA, CDR3 protein, V gene, clone size, CDR3 length, D gene, J gene. D genes are given only for firm matches. Expanded clones get a size class; other rows say once, few or many, or leave the size out.

CDR3 DNA: TGCGCCAGCAGCCAACCACAGACAGGGGTGAGGGAGCTGTTTTTT; CDR3 protein: CASSQPQTGVRELFF; V gene: TRBV4-1; clone size: -; CDR3 length: 15; D gene: TRBD1; J gene: TRBJ2-2
CDR3 DNA: TGTGCCAGTAGCAATTCGATGGACAGGGTCCATGGCTACACCTTC; CDR3 protein: CASSNSMDRVHGYTF; V gene: TRBV19; clone size: -; CDR3 length: 15; D gene: TRBD1; J gene: TRBJ1-2
CDR3 DNA: TGTGCCACCAGCAGAGGGGGACAAACCTACGAGCAGTACTTC; CDR3 protein: CATSRGGQTYEQYF; V gene: TRBV15; clone size: once; CDR3 length: 14; D gene: -; J gene: TRBJ2-7
CDR3 DNA: TGTGCCAGCAGTTATCGGGGGGACCATGGCTACACCTTC; CDR3 protein: CASSYRGDHGYTF; V gene: TRBV6-5; clone size: -; CDR3 length: 13; D gene: -; J gene: TRBJ1-2
CDR3 DNA: TGTGCCAGTAGTTTTAATAGCAATCAGCCCCAGCATTTT; CDR3 protein: CASSFNSNQPQHF; V gene: TRBV19; clone size: -; CDR3 length: 13; D gene: -; J gene: TRBJ1-5
CDR3 DNA: TGCGCCAGCAGCCAATCCGGAACCATGACAGGGAGCGGGGGCTACACCTTC; CDR3 protein: CASSQSGTMTGSGGYTF; V gene: TRBV4-1; clone size: -; CDR3 length: 17; D gene: TRBD1; J gene: TRBJ1-2
CDR3 DNA: TGTGCCAGCTCACCCAGCTCCTACGAGCAGTACTTC; CDR3 protein: CASSPSSYEQYF; V gene: TRBV18; clone size: -; CDR3 length: 12; D gene: -; J gene: TRBJ2-7
CDR3 DNA: TGTGCCAGCAGACGTGCCAGACTAGCGGGGGGGCCAGCAGATACGCAGTATTTT; CDR3 protein: CASRRARLAGGPADTQYF; V gene: TRBV5-4; clone size: -; CDR3 length: 18; D gene: TRBD2; J gene: TRBJ2-3
CDR3 DNA: TGTGCCAGCAGTCCAACTGACAGGGGAGGAAACACCATATATTTT; CDR3 protein: CASSPTDRGGNTIYF; V gene: TRBV25-1; clone size: once; CDR3 length: 15; D gene: TRBD1; J gene: TRBJ1-3
CDR3 DNA: TGTGCCATCAGTGAGTCGGTGGCAACAGGCGGTAGGGGCTACACCTTC; CDR3 protein: CAISESVATGGRGYTF; V gene: TRBV10-3; clone size: -; CDR3 length: 16; D gene: -; J gene: TRBJ1-2
CDR3 DNA: TGCGCCAGCAGCCAATCGACAGTTGCAACTAATGAAAAACTGTTTTTT; CDR3 protein: CASSQSTVATNEKLFF; V gene: TRBV4-3; clone size: -; CDR3 length: 16; D gene: -; J gene: TRBJ1-4
CDR3 DNA: TGCGCCAGCAGCCAGATGGGACTAGCGGGAGGAAAGCAGTTCTTC; CDR3 protein: CASSQMGLAGGKQFF; V gene: TRBV5-1; clone size: -; CDR3 length: 15; D gene: TRBD2; J gene: TRBJ2-1
CDR3 DNA: TGTGCCAGCAGCCCATCGCGGGGGCTGGAGGGTGGCTACACCTTC; CDR3 protein: CASSPSRGLEGGYTF; V gene: TRBV7-9; clone size: -; CDR3 length: 15; D gene: -; J gene: TRBJ1-2
CDR3 DNA: TGTGCCAGCTCACCAGGGACTAGCGGGAGAGGAGATACGCAGTATTTT; CDR3 protein: CASSPGTSGRGDTQYF; V gene: TRBV18; clone size: -; CDR3 length: 16; D gene: TRBD2; J gene: TRBJ2-3
CDR3 DNA: TGTGCCAGCAGCCTCACCGGACAATATAATTCACCCCTCCACTTT; CDR3 protein: CASSLTGQYNSPLHF; V gene: TRBV7-9; clone size: -; CDR3 length: 15; D gene: -; J gene: TRBJ1-6
CDR3 DNA: TGTGCCAGCAGTTTGGGAACAGGGAATTCGGGCGAGCAGTACTTC; CDR3 protein: CASSLGTGNSGEQYF; V gene: TRBV28; clone size: -; CDR3 length: 15; D gene: -; J gene: TRBJ2-7
CDR3 DNA: TGTGCCATCAGTGAGTCGAGTAGCGGGGGACTTAGGAACACCGGGGAGCTGTTTTTT; CDR3 protein: CAISESSSGGLRNTGELFF; V gene: TRBV10-3; clone size: once; CDR3 length: 19; D gene: TRBD2; J gene: TRBJ2-2
CDR3 DNA: TGTGCCAGCAGTCAGGACAGGGGCAATCAGCCCCAGCATTTT; CDR3 protein: CASSQDRGNQPQHF; V gene: TRBV7-2; clone size: -; CDR3 length: 14; D gene: TRBD1; J gene: TRBJ1-5
CDR3 DNA: TGTGCCACCAGCACACAGGGGGCGAACACTGAAGCTTTCTTT; CDR3 protein: CATSTQGANTEAFF; V gene: TRBV15; clone size: -; CDR3 length: 14; D gene: TRBD1; J gene: TRBJ1-1
CDR3 DNA: TGCGCCAGCAGCCAAGGGGGTCGCGGGGAGAGAGATCAGCCCCAGCATTTT; CDR3 protein: CASSQGGRGERDQPQHF; V gene: TRBV4-1; clone size: -; CDR3 length: 17; D gene: -; J gene: TRBJ1-5
CDR3 DNA: TGTGCCAGCAGCGTAGTTCCGGGAGTAGAGACCCAGTACTTC; CDR3 protein: CASSVVPGVETQYF; V gene: TRBV9; clone size: few; CDR3 length: 14; D gene: -; J gene: TRBJ2-5
CDR3 DNA: TGTGCCAGTAGTCGGCGGGTAGGAGACACTGAAGCTTTCTTT; CDR3 protein: CASSRRVGDTEAFF; V gene: TRBV19; clone size: -; CDR3 length: 14; D gene: -; J gene: TRBJ1-1
CDR3 DNA: TGTGCCAGCAGCGTAGTCGGGAACACCGGGGAGCTGTTTTTT; CDR3 protein: CASSVVGNTGELFF; V gene: TRBV9; clone size: -; CDR3 length: 14; D gene: -; J gene: TRBJ2-2
CDR3 DNA: TGTGCCAGCAGCCCAAGGACAGGGGAAGAGACCCAGTACTTC; CDR3 protein: CASSPRTGEETQYF; V gene: TRBV11-1; clone size: -; CDR3 length: 14; D gene: TRBD1; J gene: TRBJ2-5
CDR3 DNA: TGTGCCTGGGCGACGGGACTAGCTGTCAATGAGCAGTTCTTC; CDR3 protein: CAWATGLAVNEQFF; V gene: TRBV30; clone size: -; CDR3 length: 14; D gene: TRBD2; J gene: TRBJ2-1
CDR3 DNA: TGTGCCAGCGGGGGGACAGGGGAACAGCCCCAGCATTTT; CDR3 protein: CASGGTGEQPQHF; V gene: TRBV2; clone size: -; CDR3 length: 13; D gene: TRBD1; J gene: TRBJ1-5
CDR3 DNA: TGTGCCAGCAGCCCCAGGCACAGCATTAACTATGGCTACACCTTC; CDR3 protein: CASSPRHSINYGYTF; V gene: TRBV7-9; clone size: -; CDR3 length: 15; D gene: -; J gene: TRBJ1-2
CDR3 DNA: TGTGCCAGCAGCCACGGAAGGTTGCGGTTGCCAAAAAACATTCAGTACTTC; CDR3 protein: CASSHGRLRLPKNIQYF; V gene: TRBV5-6; clone size: -; CDR3 length: 17; D gene: -; J gene: TRBJ2-4
CDR3 DNA: TGCGCCAGCACTCCGTGGAGCACCCCTTACAATGAGCAGTTCTTC; CDR3 protein: CASTPWSTPYNEQFF; V gene: TRBV5-1; clone size: -; CDR3 length: 15; D gene: -; J gene: TRBJ2-1
CDR3 DNA: TGTGCCAGCTCACCTAACGGAGCAGGGGTCACTGAAGCTTTCTTT; CDR3 protein: CASSPNGAGVTEAFF; V gene: TRBV18; clone size: -; CDR3 length: 15; D gene: -; J gene: TRBJ1-1
CDR3 DNA: TGTGCCAGCAGCTTAGCGCTTCGTGGACAGGGGTCTGAAAAACTGTTTTTT; CDR3 protein: CASSLALRGQGSEKLFF; V gene: TRBV7-6; clone size: -; CDR3 length: 17; D gene: TRBD1; J gene: TRBJ1-4